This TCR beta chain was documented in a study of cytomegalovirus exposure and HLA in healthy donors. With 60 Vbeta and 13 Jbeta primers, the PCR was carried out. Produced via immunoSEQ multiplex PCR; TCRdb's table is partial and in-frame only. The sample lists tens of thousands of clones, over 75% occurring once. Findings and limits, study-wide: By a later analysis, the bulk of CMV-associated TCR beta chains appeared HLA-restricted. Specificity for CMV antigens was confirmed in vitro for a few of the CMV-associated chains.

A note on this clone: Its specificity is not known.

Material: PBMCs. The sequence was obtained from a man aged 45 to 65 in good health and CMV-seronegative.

CDR3 sequence reads: CASSSRQGTDTQYF. The DNA of the CDR3 is TGTGCCAGCAGTTCCCGACAGGGAACAGATACGCAGTATTTT. The V gene is TRBV27, the J gene TRBJ2-3; 7 bases agree with TRBD1. The CDR3 loop spans 14 amino acids. The trim removed 4 bases at V and 3 bases at J, leaving 4 bases unmatched. The germline V gene encodes CDR1 MNHEY and CDR2 SMNVEV (reference sequence).